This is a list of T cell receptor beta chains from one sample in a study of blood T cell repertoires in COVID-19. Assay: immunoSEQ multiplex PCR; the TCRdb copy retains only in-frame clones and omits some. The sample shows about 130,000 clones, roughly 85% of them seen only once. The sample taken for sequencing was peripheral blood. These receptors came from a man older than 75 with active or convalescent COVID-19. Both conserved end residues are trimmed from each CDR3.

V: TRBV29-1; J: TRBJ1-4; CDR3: SVGQTNEKLF
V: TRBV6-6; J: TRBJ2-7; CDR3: ASSPQGTSGSREQY
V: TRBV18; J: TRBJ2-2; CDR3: ASSATLFANTGELF
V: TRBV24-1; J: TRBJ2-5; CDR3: ATSDDGKGGAETQY
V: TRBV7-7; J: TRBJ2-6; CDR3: ASSRRDSSFCSGANVLT
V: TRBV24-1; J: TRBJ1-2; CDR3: ATSDTVDSGYT
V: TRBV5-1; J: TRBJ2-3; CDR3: ASSLATSGRWDTQY
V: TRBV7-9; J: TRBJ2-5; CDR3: ASSLAKRSGREETQY
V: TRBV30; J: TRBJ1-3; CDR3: AWSVRRTDSGNTIY
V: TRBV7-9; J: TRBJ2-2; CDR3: ASSPVSAGELF
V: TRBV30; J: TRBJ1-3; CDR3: AWGLSGNTIY
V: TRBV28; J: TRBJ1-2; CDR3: ASSFGNYGYT
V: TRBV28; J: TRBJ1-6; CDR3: ASSLNLLGSSYNSPLH
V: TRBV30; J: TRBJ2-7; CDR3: AWRNVGQGSSYEQY
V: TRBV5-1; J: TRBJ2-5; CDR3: ASSLAPSGGAETQY
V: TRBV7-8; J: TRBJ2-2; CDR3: ASSLVLAGTTGELF
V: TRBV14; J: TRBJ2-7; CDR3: ASSQDPSGRVEQY
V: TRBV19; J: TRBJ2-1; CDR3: ARWVYGSAYNEQF
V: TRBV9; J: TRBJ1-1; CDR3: ASSGTGVTEAF
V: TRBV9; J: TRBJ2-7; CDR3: ASSPTGGIYEQY
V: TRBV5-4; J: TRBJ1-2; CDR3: ASSLPRQSYT
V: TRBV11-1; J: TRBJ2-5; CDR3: ASGTSGRVGETQY
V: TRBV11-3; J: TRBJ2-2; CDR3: ASTRTGVTGELF
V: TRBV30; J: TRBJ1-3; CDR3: ASRGPYSGNTMD
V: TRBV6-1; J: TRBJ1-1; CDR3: ASSENKGRNTEAF
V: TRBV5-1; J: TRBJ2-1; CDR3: ASSSQPGSSYNEQF
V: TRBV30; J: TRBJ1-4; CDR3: AWTGGGEKLF
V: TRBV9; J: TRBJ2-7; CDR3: ASSVVGTTSGEQY
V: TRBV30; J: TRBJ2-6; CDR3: AWRGGSGSGANVLT
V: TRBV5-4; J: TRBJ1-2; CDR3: ASSLTGVEGYT
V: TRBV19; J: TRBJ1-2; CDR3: ASNRGIGGYT
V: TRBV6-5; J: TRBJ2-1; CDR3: ASTPMPNNEQF
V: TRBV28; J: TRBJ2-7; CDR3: ASSLPAGGEEQY
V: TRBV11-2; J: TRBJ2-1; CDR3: ASSLSPGDRGNNEQF
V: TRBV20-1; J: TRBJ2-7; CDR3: SASSRRTGPISYEQY
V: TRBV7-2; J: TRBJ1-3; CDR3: ASSRDGSSGNTIY
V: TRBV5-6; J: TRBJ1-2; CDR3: ASSSSGDGFGFLYGYT
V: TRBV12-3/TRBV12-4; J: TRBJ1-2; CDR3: ASSLEGAAGYT
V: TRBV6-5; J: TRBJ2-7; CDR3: ASSYQGGSYEQY
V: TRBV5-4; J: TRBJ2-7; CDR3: ASSLDGGGSYEQY
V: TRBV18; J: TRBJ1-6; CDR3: ASSPGQGPSSPLH
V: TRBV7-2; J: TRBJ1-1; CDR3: ASTFEQGAVEGEAF
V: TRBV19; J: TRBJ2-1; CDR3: ASSIARLNEQF
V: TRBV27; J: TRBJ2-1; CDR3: ASSKRQGVGF
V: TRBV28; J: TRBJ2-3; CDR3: ASRFDREDQDTQY
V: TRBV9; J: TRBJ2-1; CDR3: ASSVDLRGYYNEQF
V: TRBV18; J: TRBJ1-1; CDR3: ASSPKGTEAF
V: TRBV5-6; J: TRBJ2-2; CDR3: ASSLRWTGWDGELF
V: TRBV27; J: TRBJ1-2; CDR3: ASSWGQGQTDGYT
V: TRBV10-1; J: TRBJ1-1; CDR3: ASKRNTEAF
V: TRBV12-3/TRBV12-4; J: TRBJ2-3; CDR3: ASIQSSGKTQY
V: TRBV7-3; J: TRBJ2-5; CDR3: ASSSGQGRETQY